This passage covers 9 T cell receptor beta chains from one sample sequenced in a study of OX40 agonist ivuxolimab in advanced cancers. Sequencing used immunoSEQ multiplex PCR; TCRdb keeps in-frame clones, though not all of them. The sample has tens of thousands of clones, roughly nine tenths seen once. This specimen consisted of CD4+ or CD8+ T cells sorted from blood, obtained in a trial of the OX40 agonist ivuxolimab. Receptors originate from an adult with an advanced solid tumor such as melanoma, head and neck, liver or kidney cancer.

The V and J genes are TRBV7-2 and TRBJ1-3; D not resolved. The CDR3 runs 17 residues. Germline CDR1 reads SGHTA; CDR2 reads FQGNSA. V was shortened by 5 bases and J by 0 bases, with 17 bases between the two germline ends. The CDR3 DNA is TGTGCCAGCAGCCCGTTCATGGCCCTCCTCTCTGGAAACACCATATATTTT. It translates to CASSPFMALLSGNTIYF.

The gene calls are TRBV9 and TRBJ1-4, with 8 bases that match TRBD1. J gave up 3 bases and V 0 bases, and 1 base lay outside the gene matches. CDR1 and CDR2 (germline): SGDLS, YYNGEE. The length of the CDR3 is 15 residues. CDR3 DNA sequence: TGTGCCAGCAGCGTAGGGACAGGGTCTAATGAAAAACTGTTTTTT. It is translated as CASSVGTGSNEKLFF.

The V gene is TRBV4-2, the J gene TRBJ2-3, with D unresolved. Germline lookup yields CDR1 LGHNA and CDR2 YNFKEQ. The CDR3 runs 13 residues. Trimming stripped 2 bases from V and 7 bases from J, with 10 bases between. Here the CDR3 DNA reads TGTGCCAGCAGCCAACCCGACAAAAATACGCAGTATTTT. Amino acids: CASSQPDKNTQYF.

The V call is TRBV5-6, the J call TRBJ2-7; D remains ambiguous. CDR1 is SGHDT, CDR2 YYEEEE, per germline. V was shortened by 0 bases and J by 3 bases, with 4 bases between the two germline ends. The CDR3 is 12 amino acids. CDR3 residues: CASSLGVYEQYF. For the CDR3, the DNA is TGTGCCAGCAGCTTGGGAGTCTACGAGCAGTACTTC.

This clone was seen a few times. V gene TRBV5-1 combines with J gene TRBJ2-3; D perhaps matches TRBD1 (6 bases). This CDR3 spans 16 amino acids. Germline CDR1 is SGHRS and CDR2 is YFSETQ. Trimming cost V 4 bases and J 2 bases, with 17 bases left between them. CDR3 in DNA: TGCGCCAGCAGCATCTCAGGGGATTTAACCACAGATACGCAGTATTTT. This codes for CASSISGDLTTDTQYF.

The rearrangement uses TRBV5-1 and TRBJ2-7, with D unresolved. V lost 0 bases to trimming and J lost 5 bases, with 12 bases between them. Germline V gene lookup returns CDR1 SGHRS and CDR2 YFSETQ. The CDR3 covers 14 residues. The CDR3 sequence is CASSLAARVHEQYF. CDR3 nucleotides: TGCGCCAGCAGCTTGGCCGCCCGGGTCCACGAGCAGTACTTC.

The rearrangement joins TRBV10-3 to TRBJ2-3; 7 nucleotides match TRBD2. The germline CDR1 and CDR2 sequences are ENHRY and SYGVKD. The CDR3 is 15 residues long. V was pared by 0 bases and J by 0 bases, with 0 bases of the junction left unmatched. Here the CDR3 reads CAISESSGSTDTQYF. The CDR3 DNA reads TGTGCCATCAGTGAGTCTAGCGGGAGCACAGATACGCAGTATTTT.

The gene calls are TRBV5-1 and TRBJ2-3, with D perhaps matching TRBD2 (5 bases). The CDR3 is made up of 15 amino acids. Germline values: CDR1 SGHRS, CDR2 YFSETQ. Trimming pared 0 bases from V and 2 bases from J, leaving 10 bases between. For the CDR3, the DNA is TGCGCCAGCAGCTTGGCCGGGGAAGCCACAGATACGCAGTATTTT. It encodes CASSLAGEATDTQYF. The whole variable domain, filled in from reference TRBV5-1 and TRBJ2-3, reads KAGVTQTPRYLIKTRGQQVTLSCSPISGHRSVSWYQQTPGQGLQFLFEYFSETQRNKGNFPGRFSGRQFSNSRSEMNVSTLELGDSALYLCASSLAGEATDTQYFGPGTRLTVL.

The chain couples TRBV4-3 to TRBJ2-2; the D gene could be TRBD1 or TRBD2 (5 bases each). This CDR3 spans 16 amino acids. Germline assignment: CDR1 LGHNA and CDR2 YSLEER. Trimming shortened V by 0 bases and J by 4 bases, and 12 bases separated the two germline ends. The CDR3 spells CASSQEEGLGTGELFF. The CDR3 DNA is TGCGCCAGCAGCCAAGAAGAGGGGTTGGGCACCGGGGAGCTGTTTTTT.